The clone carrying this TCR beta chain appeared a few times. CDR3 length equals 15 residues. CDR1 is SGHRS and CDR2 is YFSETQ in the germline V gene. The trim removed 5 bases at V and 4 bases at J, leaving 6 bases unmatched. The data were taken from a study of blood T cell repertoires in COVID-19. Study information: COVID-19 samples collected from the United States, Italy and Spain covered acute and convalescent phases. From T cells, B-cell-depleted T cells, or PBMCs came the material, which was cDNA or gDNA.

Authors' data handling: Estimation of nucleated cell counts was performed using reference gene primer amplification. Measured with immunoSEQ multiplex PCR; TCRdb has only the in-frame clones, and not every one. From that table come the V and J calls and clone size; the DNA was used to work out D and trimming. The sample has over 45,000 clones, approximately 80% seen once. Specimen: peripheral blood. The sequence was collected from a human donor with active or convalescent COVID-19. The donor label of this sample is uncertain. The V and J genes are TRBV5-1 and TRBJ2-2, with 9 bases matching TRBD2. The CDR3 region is CASRIATSGTGELFF. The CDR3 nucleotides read TGCGCCAGCAGAATTGCGACTAGCGGCACCGGGGAGCTGTTTTTT.